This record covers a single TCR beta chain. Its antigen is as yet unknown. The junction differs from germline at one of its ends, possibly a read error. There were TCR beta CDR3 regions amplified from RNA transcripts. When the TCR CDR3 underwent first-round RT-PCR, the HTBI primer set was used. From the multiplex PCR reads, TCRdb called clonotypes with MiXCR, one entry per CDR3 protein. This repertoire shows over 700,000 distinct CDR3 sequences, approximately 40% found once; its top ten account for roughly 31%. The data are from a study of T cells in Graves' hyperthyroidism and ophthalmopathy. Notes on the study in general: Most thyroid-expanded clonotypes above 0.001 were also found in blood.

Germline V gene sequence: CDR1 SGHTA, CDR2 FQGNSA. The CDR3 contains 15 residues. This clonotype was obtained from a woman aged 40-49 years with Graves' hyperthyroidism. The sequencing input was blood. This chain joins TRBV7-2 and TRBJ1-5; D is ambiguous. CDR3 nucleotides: TGTGCCAGCAGCCAACTGGAGACGGGTGATCAGCCCCAGCGTTTT. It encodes CASSQLETGDQPQRF.